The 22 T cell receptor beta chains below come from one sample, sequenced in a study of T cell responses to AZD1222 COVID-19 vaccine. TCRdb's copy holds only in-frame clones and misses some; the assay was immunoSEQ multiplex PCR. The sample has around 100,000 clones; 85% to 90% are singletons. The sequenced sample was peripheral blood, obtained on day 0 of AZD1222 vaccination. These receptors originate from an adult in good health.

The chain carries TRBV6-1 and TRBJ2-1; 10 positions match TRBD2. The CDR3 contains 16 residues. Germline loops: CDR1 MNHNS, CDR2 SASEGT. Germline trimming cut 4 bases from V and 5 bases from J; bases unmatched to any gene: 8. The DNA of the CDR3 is TGTGCCAGCAGTGTACGTCCTAGCGGGGGAAACAATGAGCAGTTCTTC. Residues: CASSVRPSGGNNEQFF.

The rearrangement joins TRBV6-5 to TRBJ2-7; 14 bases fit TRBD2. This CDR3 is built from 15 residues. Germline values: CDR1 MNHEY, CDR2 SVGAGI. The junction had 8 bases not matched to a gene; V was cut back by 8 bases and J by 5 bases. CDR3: CASAKGTSGSDEQYF. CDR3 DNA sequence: TGTGCCAGCGCAAAGGGGACTAGCGGGAGCGACGAGCAGTACTTC.

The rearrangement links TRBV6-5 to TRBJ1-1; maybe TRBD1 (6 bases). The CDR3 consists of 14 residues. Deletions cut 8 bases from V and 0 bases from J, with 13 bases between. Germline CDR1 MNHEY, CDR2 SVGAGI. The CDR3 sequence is CASLTQGMNTEAFF. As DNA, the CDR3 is TGTGCCAGCCTAACCCAGGGGATGAACACTGAAGCTTTCTTT.

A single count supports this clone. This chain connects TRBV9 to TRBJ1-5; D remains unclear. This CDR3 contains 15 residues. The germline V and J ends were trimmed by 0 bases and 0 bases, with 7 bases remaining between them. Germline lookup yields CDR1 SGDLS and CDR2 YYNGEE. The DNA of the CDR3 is TGTGCCAGCAGCGTAGACGGATATAGCAATCAGCCCCAGCATTTT. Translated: CASSVDGYSNQPQHF.

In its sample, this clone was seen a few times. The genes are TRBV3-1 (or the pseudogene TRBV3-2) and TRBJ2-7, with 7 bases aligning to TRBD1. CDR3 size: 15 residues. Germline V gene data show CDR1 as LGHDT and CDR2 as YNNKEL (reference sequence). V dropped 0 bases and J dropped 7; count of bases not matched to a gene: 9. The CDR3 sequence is CASSQDDRVRREQYF. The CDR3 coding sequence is TGTGCCAGCAGCCAAGATGACAGGGTTCGGAGGGAGCAGTACTTC.

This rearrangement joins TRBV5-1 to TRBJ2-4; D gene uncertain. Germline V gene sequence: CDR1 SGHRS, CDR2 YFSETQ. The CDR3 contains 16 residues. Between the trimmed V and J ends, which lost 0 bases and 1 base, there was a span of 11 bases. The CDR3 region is CASSLEGMVAKNIQYF. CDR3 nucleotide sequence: TGCGCCAGCAGCTTGGAAGGCATGGTGGCCAAAAACATTCAGTACTTC.

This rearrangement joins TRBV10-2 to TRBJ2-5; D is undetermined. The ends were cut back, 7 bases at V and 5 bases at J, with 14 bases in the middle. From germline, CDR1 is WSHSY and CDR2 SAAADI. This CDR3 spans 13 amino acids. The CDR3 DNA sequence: TGCGCCAGCACGGAGCAGGAGTGGGAGACCCAGTACTTC. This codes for CASTEQEWETQYF.

The chain's CDR3 is CASSETSGGIVDEQFF. CDR3 nucleotides: TGTGCCAGCAGTGAGACTAGCGGGGGTATCGTGGATGAGCAGTTCTTC. The rearrangement uses TRBV27 and TRBJ2-1, with 12 bases aligning to TRBD2. CDR3 length: 16 amino acids. CDR1 and CDR2 from the germline V gene are MNHEY and SMNVEV (reference sequence). The V and J ends lost 5 bases and 8 bases, in that order; junction bases with no gene match: 10.

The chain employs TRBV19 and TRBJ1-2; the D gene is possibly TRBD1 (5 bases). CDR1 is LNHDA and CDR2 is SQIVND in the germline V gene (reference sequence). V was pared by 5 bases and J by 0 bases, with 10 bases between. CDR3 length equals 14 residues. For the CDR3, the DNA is TGTGCCAGTAGTGTAGGGGCTTCTAACTATGGCTACACCTTC. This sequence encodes CASSVGASNYGYTF.

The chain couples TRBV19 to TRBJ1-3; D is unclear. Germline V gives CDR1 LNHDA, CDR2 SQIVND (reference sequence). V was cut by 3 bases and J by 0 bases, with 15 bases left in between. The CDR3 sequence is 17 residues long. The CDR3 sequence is CASSIQTSHLSGNTIYF. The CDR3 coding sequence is TGTGCCAGTAGTATCCAAACGAGCCACCTCTCTGGAAACACCATATATTTT.

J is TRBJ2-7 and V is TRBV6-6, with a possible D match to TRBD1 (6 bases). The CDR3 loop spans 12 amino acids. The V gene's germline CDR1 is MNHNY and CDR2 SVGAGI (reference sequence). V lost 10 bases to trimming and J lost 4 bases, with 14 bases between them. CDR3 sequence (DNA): TGTGCCACCTCGGACAGTCGGTACGAGCAGTACTTC. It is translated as CATSDSRYEQYF.

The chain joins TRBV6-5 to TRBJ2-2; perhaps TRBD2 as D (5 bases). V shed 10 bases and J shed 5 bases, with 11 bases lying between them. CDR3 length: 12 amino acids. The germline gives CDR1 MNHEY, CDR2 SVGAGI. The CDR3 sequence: CATLGLTGELFF. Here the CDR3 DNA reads TGTGCCACACTAGGACTTACCGGGGAGCTGTTTTTT.

DNA for the CDR3: TGTGCCTGGAGTGCGGGAATAGGTGGAAACACCATATATTTT. It codes for CAWSAGIGGNTIYF. The V gene is TRBV30, the J gene TRBJ1-3; D remains unclear. Deletions cut 1 base from V and 3 bases from J, with 10 bases between. Looked up from germline, CDR1 is GTSNPN and CDR2 is SVGIG (reference sequence). The CDR3 consists of 14 residues.

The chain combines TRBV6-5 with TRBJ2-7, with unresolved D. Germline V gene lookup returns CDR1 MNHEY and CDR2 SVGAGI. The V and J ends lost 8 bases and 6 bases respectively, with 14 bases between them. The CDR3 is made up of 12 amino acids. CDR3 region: CASGQVASEQYF. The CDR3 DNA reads TGTGCCAGCGGCCAGGTTGCCTCCGAGCAGTACTTC.

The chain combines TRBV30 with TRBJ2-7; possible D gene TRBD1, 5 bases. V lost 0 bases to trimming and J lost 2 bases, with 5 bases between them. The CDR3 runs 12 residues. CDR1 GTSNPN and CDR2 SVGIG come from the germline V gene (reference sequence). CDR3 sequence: CAWSVQAYEQYF. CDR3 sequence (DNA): TGTGCCTGGAGTGTACAGGCCTACGAGCAGTACTTC.

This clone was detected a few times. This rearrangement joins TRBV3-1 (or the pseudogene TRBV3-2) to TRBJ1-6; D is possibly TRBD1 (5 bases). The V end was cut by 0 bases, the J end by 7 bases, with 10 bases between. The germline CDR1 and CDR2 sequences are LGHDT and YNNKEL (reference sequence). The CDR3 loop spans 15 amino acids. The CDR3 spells CASSQEYRGNSPLHF. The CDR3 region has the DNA TGTGCCAGCAGCCAAGAATATCGGGGGAATTCACCCCTCCACTTT.

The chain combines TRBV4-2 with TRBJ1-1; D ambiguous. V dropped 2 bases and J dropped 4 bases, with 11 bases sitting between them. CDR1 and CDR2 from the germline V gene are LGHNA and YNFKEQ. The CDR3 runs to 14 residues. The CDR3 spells CASSQWISRTEAFF. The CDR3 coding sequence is TGTGCCAGCAGCCAATGGATTTCACGCACTGAAGCTTTCTTT.

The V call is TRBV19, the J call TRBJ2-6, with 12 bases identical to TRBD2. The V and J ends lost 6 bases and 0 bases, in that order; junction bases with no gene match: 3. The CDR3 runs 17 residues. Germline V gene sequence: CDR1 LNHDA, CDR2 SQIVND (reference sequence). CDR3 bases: TGTGCCAGTAGCCTACTAGCGGGGGGCTCTGGGGCCAACGTCCTGACTTTC. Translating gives CASSLLAGGSGANVLTF.

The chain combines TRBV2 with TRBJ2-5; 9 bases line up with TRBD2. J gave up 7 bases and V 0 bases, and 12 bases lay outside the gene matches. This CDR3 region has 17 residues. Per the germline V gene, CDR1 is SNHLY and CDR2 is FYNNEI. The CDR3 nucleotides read TGTGCCAGCAGTGAAGCCCTTAGCGGGAGTAACCGGGGGACCCAGTACTTC. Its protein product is CASSEALSGSNRGTQYF.

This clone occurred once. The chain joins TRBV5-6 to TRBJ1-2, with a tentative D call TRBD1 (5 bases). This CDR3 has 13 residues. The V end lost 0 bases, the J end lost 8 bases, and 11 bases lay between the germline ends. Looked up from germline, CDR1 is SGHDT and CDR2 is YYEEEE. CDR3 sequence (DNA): TGTGCCAGCAGCTTGGCATCAGGGCAAGGCTACACCTTC. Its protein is CASSLASGQGYTF.

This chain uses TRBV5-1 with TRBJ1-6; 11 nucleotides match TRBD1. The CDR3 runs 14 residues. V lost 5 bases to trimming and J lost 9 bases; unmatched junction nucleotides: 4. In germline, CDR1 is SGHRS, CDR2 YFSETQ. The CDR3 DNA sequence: TGCGCCAGCAGACCGGGACAGGGGGTTTCACCCCTCCACTTT. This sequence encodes CASRPGQGVSPLHF.

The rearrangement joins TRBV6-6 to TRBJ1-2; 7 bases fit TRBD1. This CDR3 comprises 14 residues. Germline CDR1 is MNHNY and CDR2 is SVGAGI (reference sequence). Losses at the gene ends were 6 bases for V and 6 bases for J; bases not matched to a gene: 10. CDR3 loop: CASSTRDSPNGYTF. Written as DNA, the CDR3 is TGTGCCAGCAGCACCCGGGACAGCCCAAATGGCTACACCTTC.